This T cell receptor beta chain originates from a study of T cell responses to AZD1222 COVID-19 vaccine. Using immunoSEQ multiplex PCR, the repertoire was profiled, and TCRdb retains in-frame clones only, with some absent. Among approximately 190,000 clones, approximately 91% were seen once, and the ten largest hold 0.75% to 1%. V shed 3 bases and J shed 2 bases, with 14 bases lying between them. The CDR3 contains 15 residues. Germline values: CDR1 LNHDA, CDR2 SQIVND (reference sequence). V usage is TRBV19 and J usage is TRBJ2-7; tentatively, D is TRBD1 (6 bases). This sample comprised peripheral blood, obtained on day 0 of AZD1222 vaccination. The receptor's source is an adult in good health. CDR3 sequence reads: CASSMVPGDAYEQYF. As DNA, the CDR3 is TGTGCCAGTAGTATGGTCCCAGGGGACGCCTACGAGCAGTACTTC.